The present TCR beta chain was sequenced within a study of shared clonotypes between healthy human individuals. The wider study: Each donor had three CD4 naive, three CD4 memory, two CD8 naive and one CD8 memory plate. Study results and limitations: A small donor pool kept down the genetic and exposure-history diversity that was represented.

This table comes from immunoSEQ multiplex PCR, and its TCRdb copy is limited to in-frame clones, with some not included. The sample contains 1.5 million to 2.5 million clones, about 94% of which appear only once. V gave up 5 bases and J gave up 3 bases, with 16 bases separating them. The CDR3 totals 16 residues. Germline assignment: CDR1 SEHNR and CDR2 FQNEAQ (reference sequence). CD45RO-negative, CCR7-selected cells formed the naive CD8 fraction, which excluded terminally differentiated effector memory CD45RA+ cells. Each of the donors was a healthy adult who was HIV-negative and had not had a recent acute infection or vaccination. With regard to this clone: Its antigen remains unidentified.

The chain combines TRBV7-9 with TRBJ2-2, with D possibly being TRBD1 (5 bases). The clonotype originates from a man aged 18 to 30 in good health. Source material: naive CD8+ T cells sorted from blood. CDR3 in DNA: TGTGCCAGCAGCCCTCACCCGGTAGGGGACACCGGGGAGCTGTTTTTT. Its translation is CASSPHPVGDTGELFF. Looking up the rest from reference TRBV7-9 and TRBJ2-2 gives the full variable domain: DTGVSQNPRHKITKRGQNVTFRCDPISEHNRLYWYRQTLGQGPEFLTYFQNEAQLEKSRLLSDRFSAERPKGSFSTLEIQRTEQGDSAMYLCASSPHPVGDTGELFFGEGSRLTVL.